The T cell receptor beta chain described here comes from a study of T cell responses to AZD1222 COVID-19 vaccine. Study-wide background: Investigators merged groups given second doses at roughly 4 or roughly 12 weeks. Study results and caveats: Spike-specific TCR repertoires showed rising breadth and depth after two AZD1222 doses. The peak T cell response came first, and repertoires were sampled only after it. Clonal diversity may have been underestimated in mostly white British donors.

Notes on this clone: Its antigen is unknown.

Measured with immunoSEQ multiplex PCR; TCRdb has only the in-frame clones, and not every one. The table has about 180,000 clones, about 86% seen once. The clonotype was recovered from an adult in good health. Sequenced material: peripheral blood, taken on day 0 of AZD1222 vaccination.

Here the CDR3 DNA reads TGCAGCGTTGCTACAGGGCGCACTGAAGCTTTCTTT. This gives the protein CSVATGRTEAFF. The V and J genes are TRBV29-1 and TRBJ1-1; a weak D match, TRBD1 (6 bases). Trimming removed 4 bases at V and 4 bases at J, with 10 bases between. This CDR3 has 12 residues. CDR1 and CDR2 (germline): SQVTM, ANQGSEA.